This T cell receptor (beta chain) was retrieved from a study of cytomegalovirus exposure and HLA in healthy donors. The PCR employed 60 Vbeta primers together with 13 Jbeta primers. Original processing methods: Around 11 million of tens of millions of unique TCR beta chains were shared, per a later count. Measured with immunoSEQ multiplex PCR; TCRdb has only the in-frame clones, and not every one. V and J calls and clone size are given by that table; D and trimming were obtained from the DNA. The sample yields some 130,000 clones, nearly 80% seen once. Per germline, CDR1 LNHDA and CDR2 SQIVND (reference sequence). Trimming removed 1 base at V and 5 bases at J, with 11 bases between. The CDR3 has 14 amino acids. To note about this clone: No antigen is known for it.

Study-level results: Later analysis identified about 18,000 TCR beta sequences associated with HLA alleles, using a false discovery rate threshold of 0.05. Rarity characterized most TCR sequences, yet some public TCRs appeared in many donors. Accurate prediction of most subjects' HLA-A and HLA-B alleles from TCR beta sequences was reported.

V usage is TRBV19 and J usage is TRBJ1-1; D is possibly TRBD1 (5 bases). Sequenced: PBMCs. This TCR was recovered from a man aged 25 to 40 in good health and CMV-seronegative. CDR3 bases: TGTGCCAGTAGTATAGGCGCGGGGGTTACTGAAGCTTTCTTT. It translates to CASSIGAGVTEAFF.